Sequencing of this TCR beta chain was carried out in a study of blood T cell repertoires in COVID-19. Study information: COVID-19 samples, acute and convalescent, were from the United States, Italy and Spain. T cells, B-cell-depleted T cells, or PBMCs supplied cDNA or gDNA.

This CDR3 region has 13 residues. CDR1 is MNHEY and CDR2 is SVGAGI in the germline V gene. V dropped 5 bases and J dropped 4 bases, with 10 bases sitting between them. Patients of the Seattle cohort, enrolled during active infection, were followed longitudinally. The method was immunoSEQ multiplex PCR; TCRdb's version includes in-frame clones alone and lacks a portion of them. The data show 250,000 to 300,000 clones, around nine tenths seen once. This chain links TRBV6-5 with TRBJ2-3; D is undetermined. Sequenced: peripheral blood. This TCR came from a woman between 55 and 75 years old with COVID-19, enrolled during active disease. The CDR3 DNA follows: TGTGCCAGCAGTCCGGTAGCCGCAGATACGCAGTATTTT. Its protein product is CASSPVAADTQYF.